A selection of T cell receptor beta chains follows, all from one sample in a study of blood T cell repertoires in COVID-19. Sequencing was performed with immunoSEQ multiplex PCR; in TCRdb, only in-frame clones are kept and a portion is missing. This sample has some 200,000 clones, with about 86% found just once. Sample: peripheral blood. The receptors stem from an older woman with acute or convalescent COVID-19. The CDR3 runs from the conserved cysteine through the conserved F or W. A D gene is named only where the DNA matches it firmly. Clone size is stated in some rows and not others, as once, few, many or a class when expanded.

clone_size j_call d_call v_call cdr3_nt cdr3_aa
once TRBJ1-1 TRBD1 TRBV19 TGTGCCAGTTCGACAGGGGGCTTCACTGAAGCTTTCTTT CASSTGGFTEAFF
- TRBJ2-2 - TRBV9 TGTGCCAGCAGCGTAGGTCGCCTCGAGCCCGGGGAGCTGTTTTTT CASSVGRLEPGELFF
- TRBJ1-2 TRBD1 TRBV20-1 TGCAGTGCTAGTCGGCAGGGGGCTTGGGGCTACACCTTC CSASRQGAWGYTF
- TRBJ2-7 TRBD1 TRBV5-1 TGCGCCAGCAGCCCAGGACAGGGTAGCTACGAGCAGTACTTC CASSPGQGSYEQYF
- TRBJ2-7 TRBD1 TRBV5-4 TGTGCCAGCAGCTTGCCCGGACAGGGCCCCTACGAGCAGTACTTC CASSLPGQGPYEQYF
- TRBJ1-1 - TRBV7-9 TGTGCCAGCAGCCCTACGGGTGTTTTGAACACTGAAGCTTTCTTT CASSPTGVLNTEAFF
- TRBJ2-5 TRBD2 TRBV3-1/TRBV3-2 TGTGCCAGCAGCCAAGGGCTAGCGGGGGGGCAGGCCCAGTACTTC CASSQGLAGGQAQYF
- TRBJ1-2 TRBD1 TRBV3-1/TRBV3-2 TGTGCCAGCAGCCAAGGACAGGGGGCGAAGACTACTGGCTACACCTTC CASSQGQGAKTTGYTF
- TRBJ2-3 TRBD1 TRBV6-6 TGTGCCAGCAGTTACTCAGACAGGGCCGAAGATACGCAGTATTTT CASSYSDRAEDTQYF
- TRBJ2-5 - TRBV28 TGTGCCAGCAGTTTGAGAAGCCAAGAGACCCAGTACTTC CASSLRSQETQYF
- TRBJ2-5 - TRBV12-3/TRBV12-4 TGTGCCAGCGGAACGCAGGGGATGGTGGCCCAGTACTTC CASGTQGMVAQYF
- TRBJ2-1 TRBD2 TRBV2 TGTGCCAGCAGGTATAGCGGGGGTTCGAATGAGCAGTTCTTC CASRYSGGSNEQFF
many TRBJ1-5 - TRBV19 TGTGCCGCCCGGGCAGGGTCGGGTCAGCCCCAGCATTTT CAARAGSGQPQHF
- TRBJ2-5 TRBD1 TRBV28 TGTGCCAGCAGACTACCCCAAGGACAGGGGCTTGACGAGACCCAGTACTTC CASRLPQGQGLDETQYF